This T cell receptor (beta chain) was found in a study of PD-L1 blockade in urothelial cancer. In the study overall: Prior chemotherapy in patients spanned 0 to 3 regimens.

The sample's time point: peripheral blood 6 weeks after treatment start. Clones were read by immunoSEQ multiplex PCR, and TCRdb kept only the in-frame ones, dropping some. The repertoire holds more than 90,000 clones, with around 93% as singletons. The CDR3 is made up of 13 amino acids. V lost 2 bases and J lost 6; bases outside the gene matches: 2. Germline V gives CDR1 SGHRS, CDR2 YFSETQ. This TCR was recovered from a man in his fifties or sixties with urothelial cancer. The sample consisted of PBMCs, taken around atezolizumab (anti-PD-L1) treatment. The rearrangement links TRBV5-1 to TRBJ2-1, with 7 bases lining up with TRBD2. The CDR3 bases are TGCGCCAGCAGCTTAACTAGCGCCAATGAGCAGTTCTTC. Amino acids: CASSLTSANEQFF.